The rows below give T cell receptor beta chains drawn from one sample of a study of metastatic and nonmetastatic thyroid tumors. TCRdb ran MiXCR on the PCR reads. Among over 20,000 clones listed, roughly 30% were seen once. The material sequenced was tumor tissue. All receptors derive from a male donor with papillary thyroid cancer or a benign thyroid nodule (not recorded which). Some clones in this sample may be carry-over from other donors' samples. The CDR3 runs from the conserved cysteine through the conserved F or W. A D gene is named only where the DNA matches it firmly. Rows give clone size only sometimes, using once, few, many, or a class for an expanded clone.

v_gene,j_gene,len,abundance,d_gene,CDR3aa,CDR3nt
TRBV27,TRBJ1-1,13,-,-,CANSSNRVAESFF,TGTGCCAACAGTTCGAACAGGGTAGCTGAATCTTTCTTT
TRBV7-2,TRBJ2-7,14,few,TRBD2,CASSRSGGNYEQYF,TGTGCCAGCAGTCGTAGCGGGGGGAACTACGAGCAGTACTTC
TRBV6-1,TRBJ2-7,14,few,-,CASNVPRYPYEQYF,TGTGCCAGCAACGTTCCCCGATATCCCTACGAGCAGTACTTC
TRBV27,TRBJ2-1,15,few,TRBD2,CASSFGTSGNNEQFF,TGTGCCAGCAGTTTTGGGACTAGCGGGAACAATGAGCAGTTCTTC
TRBV10-1,TRBJ2-1,16,many,-,CASSWGPAGSYNEQFF,TGCGCCAGCAGTTGGGGTCCTGCGGGCTCCTACAATGAGCAGTTCTTC
TRBV11-2,TRBJ1-5,15,-,-,CASSADGLSGQPQHF,TGTGCCAGCAGCGCGGACGGCCTTTCGGGTCAGCCCCAGCATTTT
TRBV12-3/TRBV12-4,TRBJ1-2,13,few,-,CASSRTATYGYTF,TGTGCCAGCAGTCGGACAGCGACTTATGGCTACACCTTC
TRBV11-2,TRBJ1-1,14,-,-,CASSLEGRVTEAFF,TGTGCCAGCAGCTTAGAAGGCAGGGTGACTGAAGCTTTCTTT
TRBV4-3,TRBJ2-7,15,once,TRBD2,CASSQAASGSYEQYF,TGCGCCAGCAGCCAAGCGGCTAGCGGGAGTTACGAGCAGTACTTC
TRBV24-1,TRBJ2-7,15,-,TRBD1,CATSGSTGWPYEQYF,TGTGCCACCAGTGGCTCGACAGGGTGGCCCTACGAGCAGTACTTC
TRBV6-1,TRBJ2-7,17,-,TRBD2,CASSGILAVLLFYEQHF,TGTGCCAGCAGTGGGATACTAGCGGTACTTCTTTTCTACGAGCAGCACTTC
TRBV2,TRBJ2-2,16,-,TRBD1,CASSTDRVELAGELFF,TGTGCCAGCAGCACGGACAGGGTTGAGTTAGCCGGGGAGCTGTTTTTT
TRBV6-5,TRBJ1-1,16,-,-,CASSYSSRMTGTEAFF,TGTGCCAGCAGTTACTCGAGCCGGATGACTGGGACTGAAGCTTTCTTT
TRBV7-9,TRBJ2-7,15,-,TRBD2,CASSLTGIAGGEQYF,TGTGCCAGCAGCTTAACAGGGATAGCGGGAGGCGAGCAGTACTTC
TRBV7-3,TRBJ2-1,13,many,-,CASSLNSYNEQFF,TGTGCCAGCAGCTTAAACAGTTACAATGAGCAGTTCTTC
TRBV2,TRBJ2-7,14,many,-,CASGLMFPAYEQYF,TGTGCCAGCGGGCTGATGTTCCCCGCCTACGAGCAGTACTTC
TRBV28,TRBJ1-3,15,-,TRBD1,CASSSYRGFGNTIYF,TGTGCCAGCAGTTCCTACAGGGGGTTCGGAAACACCATATATTTT
TRBV6-5,TRBJ2-7,16,-,-,CASSYAAGTGPYEQYF,TGTGCCAGCAGCTACGCCGCTGGTACAGGCCCCTACGAGCAGTACTTC
TRBV11-1,TRBJ2-5,12,-,-,CASSRGMETQYF,TGTGCCAGCAGCCGGGGGATGGAGACCCAGTACTTC
TRBV9,TRBJ1-5,12,medium-sized,-,CASSGSNQPQHF,TGTGCCAGCAGCGGTAGCAATCAGCCCCAGCATTTT
TRBV24-1,TRBJ2-1,17,-,TRBD2,CATSDRLAGLAYNEQFF,TGTGCCACCAGTGATAGACTAGCGGGCCTCGCTTACAATGAGCAGTTCTTC
TRBV30,TRBJ1-1,11,-,-,CAWSRGIVAFF,TGTGCCTGGAGTCGCGGGATCGTAGCTTTCTTT
TRBV7-3,TRBJ2-7,15,few,-,CASSLTGAAGNEQYF,TGTGCCAGCAGCTTAACCGGGGCAGCAGGGAACGAGCAGTACTTC
TRBV20-1,TRBJ1-2,12,-,-,CSAIKANYGYTF,TGCAGTGCTATTAAAGCTAACTATGGCTACACCTTC
TRBV5-1,TRBJ2-1,19,-,TRBD2,CASSPSGSWSYSSYNEQFF,TGCGCCAGCAGCCCCAGCGGGAGCTGGTCCTATTCCTCCTACAATGAGCAGTTCTTC
TRBV11-1,TRBJ2-7,16,once,TRBD1,CASSPPGQETSYEQYF,TGTGCCAGCAGCCCTCCGGGACAGGAGACTTCCTACGAGCAGTACTTC
TRBV3-1,TRBJ1-1,13,-,-,CASSRATNTEAFF,TGTGCCAGCAGCCGGGCTACGAACACTGAAGCTTTCTTT
TRBV9,TRBJ2-5,14,medium-sized,-,CASSVGALGETQYF,TGTGCCAGCAGCGTAGGTGCCCTGGGAGAGACCCAGTACTTC
TRBV5-4,TRBJ2-3,15,many,TRBD2,CASSSSSGLTDTQYF,TGTGCCAGCAGCTCGTCTAGCGGGTTGACAGATACGCAGTATTTT
TRBV5-1,TRBJ2-7,12,many,-,CASSFLAGEQYF,TGCGCCAGCAGCTTCCTAGCCGGGGAGCAGTACTTC
TRBV16,TRBJ1-1,12,many,-,CASSQLAREAFF,TGTGCCAGCAGCCAATTGGCCAGGGAAGCTTTCTTT
TRBV6-1,TRBJ1-5,15,few,-,CASTPGRKVNQPQHF,TGTGCCAGCACGCCAGGGCGGAAGGTCAATCAGCCCCAGCATTTT
TRBV3-1,TRBJ1-3,16,many,TRBD1,CASSQGIRTGGNTIYF,TGTGCCAGCAGCCAGGGAATACGGACAGGAGGAAACACCATATATTTT
TRBV27,TRBJ2-2,14,few,TRBD2,CASSWGRATWELFF,TGTGCCAGTAGTTGGGGGAGGGCCACCTGGGAGCTGTTTTTT
TRBV6-5,TRBJ2-1,14,-,-,CASSYSDWGDEQFF,TGTGCCAGCAGTTACTCCGACTGGGGGGATGAGCAGTTCTTC
TRBV18,TRBJ2-7,14,-,TRBD1,CASSRPTGQFKQYF,TGTGCCAGCTCACGACCGACGGGACAGTTTAAGCAGTACTTC
TRBV18,TRBJ1-1,15,once,TRBD1,CASSSTRGRDTEAFF,TGTGCCAGCTCGTCCACCAGGGGGCGCGACACTGAAGCTTTCTTT
TRBV20-1,TRBJ2-1,18,many,TRBD1,CSAPSSQGVWLNYNEQFF,TGCAGTGCTCCATCATCGCAGGGGGTTTGGCTCAACTACAATGAGCAGTTCTTC
TRBV4-2,TRBJ1-2,12,-,-,CASSQSVAGYTF,TGTGCCAGCAGCCAAAGTGTGGCTGGCTACACCTTC
TRBV4-2,TRBJ2-1,15,-,TRBD2,CASSQDPLAGVGQFF,TGTGCCAGCAGCCAAGATCCCCTAGCGGGAGTGGGGCAGTTCTTC
TRBV7-2,TRBJ1-1,14,-,-,CASSLVPPGTEAFF,TGTGCCAGCAGCTTAGTTCCCCCTGGCACTGAAGCTTTCTTT
TRBV6-1,TRBJ1-2,12,few,-,CASSEVGSGYTF,TGTGCCAGCAGTGAAGTGGGGAGTGGCTACACCTTC
TRBV19,TRBJ2-1,15,few,TRBD2,CASSITAGVSNEQFF,TGTGCCAGTAGTATAACAGCGGGGGTCAGCAATGAGCAGTTCTTC
TRBV7-2,TRBJ2-4,15,few,-,CASSQNYLAKNIQYF,TGTGCCAGCAGCCAAAACTACTTAGCCAAAAACATTCAGTACTTC
TRBV9,TRBJ1-5,12,many,TRBD1,CASSTGQGPQHF,TGTGCCAGCAGCACCGGACAGGGGCCCCAGCATTTT
TRBV2,TRBJ2-2,17,once,TRBD2,CASRERGRPANTGELFF,TGTGCCAGCAGGGAGCGGGGGAGGCCCGCGAACACCGGGGAGCTGTTTTTT
TRBV20-1,TRBJ1-1,18,-,-,CSAMGGTGLLRINTEAFF,TGCAGTGCTATGGGCGGTACAGGGCTGCTTAGAATCAACACTGAAGCTTTCTTT
TRBV10-3,TRBJ1-6,14,many,-,CAIRGADRRSPLHF,TGTGCCATCAGGGGCGCGGACCGGCGATCACCCCTCCACTTT
TRBV6-1,TRBJ2-5,15,few,-,CAGSPEWTVQETQYF,TGTGCCGGCAGTCCCGAATGGACAGTACAAGAGACCCAGTACTTC
TRBV28,TRBJ1-4,14,few,-,CASSSGQKNEKLFF,TGTGCCAGCAGCTCCGGACAGAAGAATGAAAAACTGTTTTTT
TRBV20-1,TRBJ2-1,14,medium-sized,TRBD2,CSATGLAGYNEQFF,TGCAGTGCCACGGGACTAGCGGGGTACAATGAGCAGTTCTTC
TRBV6-2/TRBV6-3,TRBJ1-2,15,few,TRBD1,CASSYSPGQFYGYTF,TGTGCCAGCAGTTACTCTCCGGGACAGTTCTATGGCTACACCTTC
TRBV2,TRBJ2-7,14,medium-sized,TRBD1,CATLTGTGGSEQYF,TGTGCCACCCTTACCGGGACAGGGGGATCCGAGCAGTACTTC
TRBV7-2,TRBJ1-2,11,-,-,CASSLSYGYTF,TGTGCCAGCAGCTTGAGCTATGGCTACACCTTC